Each of the 15 T cell receptor beta chains below was sequenced from the same sample in a study of beta chain features in type 1 diabetes. Since all of the isolated RNA was reverse transcribed, expressed TCRB transcripts were what got sequenced. Profiled with immunoSEQ multiplex PCR; TCRdb holds only in-frame clones, not every one. The sample includes approximately 60,000 clones, approximately 59% of them seen just once. The sequenced sample consisted of Tregs from blood. All receptors derive from a woman between 18 and 30 years old in good health.

The table lists this clone with a few counts. This chain links TRBV5-4 with TRBJ1-1; TRBD1 matches 8 bases. Per the germline V gene, CDR1 is SGHNT and CDR2 is YYREEE (reference sequence). V lost 5 bases to trimming and J lost 3 bases; unmatched junction nucleotides: 9. The CDR3 totals 15 residues. CDR3 protein: CASSQGQGWYTEAFF. CDR3 in DNA: TGTGCCAGCAGTCAAGGACAGGGATGGTACACTGAAGCTTTCTTT.

This clone appeared a few times. The V and J genes are TRBV2 and TRBJ2-1; TRBD1 matches 10 bases. CDR1 and CDR2 from the germline V gene are SNHLY and FYNNEI. V lost 5 bases and J lost 4; bases outside the gene matches: 2. The CDR3 has 14 amino acids. In DNA, the CDR3 is TGTGCCAGCAGTCCGGGACAGGGGTACAATGAGCAGTTCTTC. Translation: CASSPGQGYNEQFF.

The V and J genes are TRBV6-1 and TRBJ2-7; the match to TRBD2 covers 9 bases. Germline loops: CDR1 MNHNS, CDR2 SASEGT. This CDR3 is 13 amino acids long. After removal of 8 bases from V and 7 bases from J, the junction contained 9 bases not matched to a gene. CDR3 protein: CASVIAGVGEQYF. The CDR3 DNA reads as TGTGCCAGCGTGATAGCGGGAGTGGGGGAGCAGTACTTC.

The rearrangement links TRBV10-3 to TRBJ1-2, with D perhaps TRBD1 (6 bases). V was shortened by 2 bases and J by 8 bases, with 15 bases between the two germline ends. This CDR3 has 14 amino acids. Germline V lookup: CDR1 ENHRY, CDR2 SYGVKD. Here the CDR3 reads CAISEIQGKLGYTF. The CDR3, as DNA: TGTGCCATCAGTGAGATACAGGGAAAACTCGGCTACACCTTC.

The sample holds a few counts of this clone. J is TRBJ1-1 and V is TRBV5-1; weak D call: TRBD1 (5 bases). Trimming shortened V by 2 bases and J by 7 bases, and 12 bases separated the two germline ends. CDR3 length: 13 amino acids. In germline, CDR1 is SGHRS, CDR2 YFSETQ. Here the CDR3 DNA reads TGCGCCAGCAGCTTAGGGGACGGGGGTGAAGCTTTCTTT. It yields the protein CASSLGDGGEAFF.

The chain carries TRBV2 and TRBJ2-2; TRBD2 matches 10 bases. The CDR3 extends over 14 amino acids. Germline V gene lookup returns CDR1 SNHLY and CDR2 FYNNEI. Germline trimming cut 5 bases from V and 7 bases from J; bases unmatched to any gene: 4. The CDR3 DNA sequence: TGTGCCAGCAGTCCGACTAGCGGGTTCGGGGAGCTGTTTTTT. Residues: CASSPTSGFGELFF.

The chain couples TRBV18 to TRBJ2-3, with D uncertain. CDR3 length equals 14 residues. Germline CDR1 and CDR2: KGHSH and LQKENI. V was pared by 5 bases and J by 5 bases, with 14 bases between. CDR3: CASSIPSGLDTQYF. CDR3 coding DNA: TGTGCCAGCTCAATTCCCTCCGGTTTAGATACGCAGTATTTT.

This chain connects TRBV2 to TRBJ2-7; D may be TRBD1 (6 bases). Between the trimmed V and J ends, which lost 6 bases and 4 bases, there was a span of 10 bases. Per the germline V gene, CDR1 is SNHLY and CDR2 is FYNNEI. The CDR3 extends over 12 amino acids. The CDR3 loop reads CASSHREYEQYF. The DNA for the CDR3 is TGTGCCAGCAGCCACAGGGAGTACGAGCAGTACTTC.

The chain is built from TRBV30 and TRBJ1-5; tentative D call: TRBD1 (5 bases). Trimming removed 7 bases at V and 3 bases at J, with 13 bases between. CDR3 length equals 13 residues. Per the germline V gene, CDR1 is GTSNPN and CDR2 is SVGIG (reference sequence). CDR3 coding DNA: TGTGCCTTCGGTGGGGGACTCAATCAGCCCCAGCATTTT. It codes for CAFGGGLNQPQHF.

The V gene is TRBV6-1, the J gene TRBJ2-6; TRBD2 is a possible D gene (5 bases). CDR1 and CDR2 (germline): MNHNS, SASEGT. The CDR3 sequence is 13 residues long. The V and J ends lost 6 bases and 2 bases respectively, with 5 bases between them. CDR3 DNA: TGTGCCAGCAGCGGGACTGGGGCCAACGTCCTGACTTTC. Amino acids: CASSGTGANVLTF.

The chain uses TRBV7-2 and TRBJ1-2; TRBD1 matches 12 bases. V shed 5 bases and J 7 bases; nucleotides not matched to a gene: 2. The CDR3 consists of 13 residues. Looked up from germline, CDR1 is SGHTA and CDR2 is FQGNSA. CDR3 sequence: CASSRGQGAGYTF. As DNA, the CDR3 is TGTGCCAGCAGCCGGGGACAGGGGGCTGGCTACACCTTC. Full variable domain (missing parts from reference TRBV7-2 and TRBJ1-2): GAGVSQSPSNKVTEKGKDVELRCDPISGHTALYWYRQSLGQGLEFLIYFQGNSAPDKSGLPSDRFSAERTGGSVSTLTIQRTQQEDSAVYLCASSRGQGAGYTFGSGTRLTVV.

This clone was seen once. The chain links TRBV12-5 to TRBJ2-7; D gene ambiguous. CDR1 is LGHNT, CDR2 FRNRAP, per germline. Trimming took off 6 bases at V and 3 bases at J, with 15 bases between the two ends. The CDR3 is 14 amino acids. As DNA, the CDR3 is TGTGCTAGTGGCCGCGGCCTAATTTTCTACGAGCAGTACTTC. Translating gives CASGRGLIFYEQYF.

The chain couples TRBV20-1 to TRBJ2-5; D remains unclear. V was trimmed by 5 bases and J by 3 bases, leaving 4 bases between them. From germline, CDR1 is DFQATT and CDR2 SNEGSKA (reference sequence). The CDR3 length is 10 residues. In nucleotides, the CDR3 is TGCAGTGCTGTTAAAGAGACCCAGTACTTC. This translates into CSAVKETQYF.

This clone was detected only once. The chain carries TRBV2 and TRBJ2-7; a possible D gene is TRBD2 (6 bases). The ends were cut back, 4 bases at V and 3 bases at J, with 7 bases in the middle. This CDR3 is built from 12 residues. Germline lookup yields CDR1 SNHLY and CDR2 FYNNEI. CDR3 protein: CASSGTNYEQYF. The CDR3 DNA is TGTGCCAGCAGTGGGACTAACTACGAGCAGTACTTC.

The CDR3 sequence is CASSLVRRRADTQYF. The CDR3, as DNA: TGTGCCAGCAGCTTGGTGCGGAGGAGGGCAGATACGCAGTATTTT. The chain combines TRBV5-5 with TRBJ2-3; perhaps TRBD2 as D (6 bases). V was shortened by 0 bases and J by 4 bases, with 12 bases between the two germline ends. The CDR3 totals 15 residues. Looked up from germline, CDR1 is SGHKS and CDR2 is YYEKEE (reference sequence). Filled out from reference TRBV5-5 and TRBJ2-3, the complete variable domain reads DAGVTQSPTHLIKTRGQQVTLRCSPISGHKSVSWYQQVLGQGPQFIFQYYEKEERGRGNFPDRFSARQFPNYSSELNVNALLLGDSALYLCASSLVRRRADTQYFGPGTRLTVL.